This T cell receptor (beta chain) was sequenced in a study of blood T cells in healthy people across ages. PCR was performed a second time for about 7 to 12 cycles using a sample-barcoded 5' primer and a J-beta primer mix. Each cDNA molecule was tagged by a template-switch adaptor with 12 random nucleotides. TCRdb re-derived calls from the 5' RACE reads in MiXCR, one entry per CDR3 protein. Found here are roughly 1,800,000 distinct CDR3 sequences, 40% to 55% of them singletons; the top ten hold approximately 2.1%. Notes on this clonotype: Antigen specificity is unknown.

Aged roughly 6 to 90, donors were systemically healthy Caucasians from Russia. Total RNA extracted from each sample amounted to at least 5.5 micrograms. Study-wide points: Possibly, changes in expanded clonotypes were confounded because donor CMV status was unknown.

CDR3 size: 19 residues. With 0 bases removed from V and 0 bases from J, the gap between germline ends came to 20 bases. Germline CDR1 reads MNHEY; CDR2 reads SVGAGI. The TCR was taken from a woman aged 40-49 years in good health. The chain is built from TRBV6-5 and TRBJ1-1, with D possibly matching TRBD1 (6 bases). Specimen: blood. In DNA, the CDR3 is TGTGCCAGCAGTTACTCGGAAGGGGCCAGGGGACTATTGAACACTGAAGCTTTCTTT. It encodes CASSYSEGARGLLNTEAFF.